This T cell receptor (beta chain) was recovered during a study of blood T cells in healthy people across ages. General study points: Unsorted PBMCs prevented conclusive naive versus antigen-experienced comparison.

The sample holds one count of this clonotype. Its antigen is not identified. The junction does not match germline at one end; this may be a read error. Germline lookup yields CDR1 SGDLS and CDR2 YYNGEE. The CDR3 extends over 15 amino acids. Together with a sample-barcoded 5' primer, a J-beta primer mix was included in a second PCR lasting roughly 6 to 12 cycles. A single record per CDR3 protein comes from TCRdb applying MiXCR to the 5' RACE reads. The repertoire consists of approximately 580,000 distinct CDR3 sequences, with about 24% occurring once and the leading ten covering roughly 9.4%. Individuals who donated were healthy Caucasians from Russia aged roughly 6 to 100. The data were also submitted as part of a second study, on T cells of mothers and their children. Per that paper: Second-round PCR products received sample barcodes and 2-4 random nucleotides from the M1S primer.

The chain combines TRBV9 with TRBJ2-3; unclear D gene. Material: blood. This receptor was taken from a boy younger than 18 in good health. The CDR3 region has the DNA TGTGCCAGCAGCGTAGAAGGCGAGAGCACAGATACGCCGTATTTT. This translates into CASSVEGESTDTPYF.